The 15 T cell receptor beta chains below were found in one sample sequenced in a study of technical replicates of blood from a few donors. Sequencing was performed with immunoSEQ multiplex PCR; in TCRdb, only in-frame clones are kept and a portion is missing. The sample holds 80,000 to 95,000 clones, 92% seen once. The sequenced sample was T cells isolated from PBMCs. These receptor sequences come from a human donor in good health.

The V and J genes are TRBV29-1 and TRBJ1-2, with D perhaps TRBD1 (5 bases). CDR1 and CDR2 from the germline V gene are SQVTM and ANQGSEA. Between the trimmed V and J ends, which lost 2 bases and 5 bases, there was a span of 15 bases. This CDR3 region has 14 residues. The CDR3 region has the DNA TGCAGCGTTGAAATAGTAGGGGTGGATTATGGCTACACCTTC. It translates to CSVEIVGVDYGYTF.

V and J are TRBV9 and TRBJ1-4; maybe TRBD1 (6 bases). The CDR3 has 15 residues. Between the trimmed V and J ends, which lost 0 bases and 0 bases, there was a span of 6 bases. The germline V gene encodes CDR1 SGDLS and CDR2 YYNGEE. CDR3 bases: TGTGCCAGCAGCGTAGGGACAGCAACTAATGAAAAACTGTTTTTT. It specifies CASSVGTATNEKLFF.

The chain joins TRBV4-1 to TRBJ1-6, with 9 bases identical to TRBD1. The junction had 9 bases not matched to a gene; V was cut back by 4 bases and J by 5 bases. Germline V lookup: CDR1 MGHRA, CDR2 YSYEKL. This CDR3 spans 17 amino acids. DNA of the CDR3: TGCGCCAGCAGCCTCCATGTTAGACAGGGGGATAATTCACCCCTCCACTTT. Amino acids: CASSLHVRQGDNSPLHF.

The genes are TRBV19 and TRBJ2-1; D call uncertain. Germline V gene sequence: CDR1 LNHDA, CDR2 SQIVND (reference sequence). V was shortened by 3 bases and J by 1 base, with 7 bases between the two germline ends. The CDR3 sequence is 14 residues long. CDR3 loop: CASSMNSSYNEQFF. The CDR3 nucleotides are TGTGCCAGTAGTATGAATAGTTCCTACAATGAGCAGTTCTTC. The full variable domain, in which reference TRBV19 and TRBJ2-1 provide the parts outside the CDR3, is DGGITQSPKYLFRKEGQNVTLSCEQNLNHDAMYWYRQDPGQGLRLIYYSQIVNDFQKGDIAEGYSVSREKKESFPLTVTSAQKNPTAFYLCASSMNSSYNEQFFGPGTRLTVL.

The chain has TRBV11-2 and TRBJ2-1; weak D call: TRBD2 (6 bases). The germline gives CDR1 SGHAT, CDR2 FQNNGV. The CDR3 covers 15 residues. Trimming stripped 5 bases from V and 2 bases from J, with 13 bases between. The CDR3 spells CASSPDYKAYNEQFF. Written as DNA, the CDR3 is TGTGCCAGCAGCCCGGACTACAAGGCCTACAATGAGCAGTTCTTC. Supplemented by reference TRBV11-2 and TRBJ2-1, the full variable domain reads EAGVAQSPRYKIIEKRQSVAFWCNPISGHATLYWYQQILGQGPKLLIQFQNNGVVDDSQLPKDRFSAERLKGVDSTLKIQPAKLEDSAVYLCASSPDYKAYNEQFFGPGTRLTVL.

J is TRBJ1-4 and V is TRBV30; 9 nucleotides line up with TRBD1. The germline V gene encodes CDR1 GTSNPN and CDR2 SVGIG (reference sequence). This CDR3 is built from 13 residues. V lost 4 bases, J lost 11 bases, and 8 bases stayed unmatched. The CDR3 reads CAWNFGQGYKLFF. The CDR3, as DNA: TGTGCCTGGAATTTCGGACAGGGGTATAAACTGTTTTTT.

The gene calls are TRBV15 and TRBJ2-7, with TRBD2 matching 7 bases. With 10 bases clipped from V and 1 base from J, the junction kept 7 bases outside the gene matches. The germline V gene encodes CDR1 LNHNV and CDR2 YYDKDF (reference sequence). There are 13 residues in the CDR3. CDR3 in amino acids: CASSSGPSYEQYF. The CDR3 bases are TGTGCCAGCTCTAGCGGACCTTCCTACGAGCAGTACTTC.

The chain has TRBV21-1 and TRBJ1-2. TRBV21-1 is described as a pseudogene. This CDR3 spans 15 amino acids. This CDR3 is CASSKGGDSNYGYTF. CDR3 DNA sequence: TGTGCCAGCAGCAAAGGGGGAGATTCTAACTATGGCTACACCTTC.

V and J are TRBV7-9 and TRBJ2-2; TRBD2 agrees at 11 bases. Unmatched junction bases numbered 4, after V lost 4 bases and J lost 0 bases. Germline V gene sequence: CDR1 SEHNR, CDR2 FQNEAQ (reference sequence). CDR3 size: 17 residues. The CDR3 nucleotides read TGTGCCAGCAGCTCCGGACTAGCGGGTCCGAACACCGGGGAGCTGTTTTTT. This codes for CASSSGLAGPNTGELFF.

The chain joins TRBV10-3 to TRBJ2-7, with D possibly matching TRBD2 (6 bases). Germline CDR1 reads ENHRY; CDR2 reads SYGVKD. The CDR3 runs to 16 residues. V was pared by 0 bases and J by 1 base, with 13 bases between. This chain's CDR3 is CAISESGRDVSYEQYF. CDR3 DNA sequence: TGTGCCATCAGTGAGTCGGGGCGGGACGTTTCCTACGAGCAGTACTTC.

This CDR3 is CASSSRTEAFF. CDR3 nucleotides: TGTGCCAGCAGCTCCCGGACTGAAGCTTTCTTT. The V call is TRBV11-2, the J call TRBJ1-1; D is undetermined. The germline V gene has CDR1 SGHAT and CDR2 FQNNGV. This CDR3 comprises 11 residues. Between the trimmed V and J ends, which lost 4 bases and 5 bases, there was a span of 5 bases. The whole variable domain, remainder taken from reference TRBV11-2 and TRBJ1-1, is EAGVAQSPRYKIIEKRQSVAFWCNPISGHATLYWYQQILGQGPKLLIQFQNNGVVDDSQLPKDRFSAERLKGVDSTLKIQPAKLEDSAVYLCASSSRTEAFFGQGTRLTVV.

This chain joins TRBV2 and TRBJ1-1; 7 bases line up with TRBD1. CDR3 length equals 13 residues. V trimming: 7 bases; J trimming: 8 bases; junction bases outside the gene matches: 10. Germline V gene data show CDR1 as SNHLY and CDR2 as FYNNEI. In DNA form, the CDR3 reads TGTGCCAGCACCATAGACAGGGTCAGAGAAGCTTTCTTT. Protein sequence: CASTIDRVREAFF.

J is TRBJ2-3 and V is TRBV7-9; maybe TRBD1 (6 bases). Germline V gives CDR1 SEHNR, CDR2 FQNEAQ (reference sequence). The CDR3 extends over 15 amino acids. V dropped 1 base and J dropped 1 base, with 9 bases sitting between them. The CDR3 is CASSLGRTGTDTQYF. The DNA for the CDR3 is TGTGCCAGCAGCTTAGGTCGGACAGGCACAGATACGCAGTATTTT.

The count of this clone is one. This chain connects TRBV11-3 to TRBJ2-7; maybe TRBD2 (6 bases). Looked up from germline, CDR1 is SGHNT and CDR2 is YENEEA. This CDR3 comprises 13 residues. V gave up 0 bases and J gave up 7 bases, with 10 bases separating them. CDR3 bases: TGTGCCAGCAGCTTAGATCACGGGGGTGAGCAGTACTTC. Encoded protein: CASSLDHGGEQYF.

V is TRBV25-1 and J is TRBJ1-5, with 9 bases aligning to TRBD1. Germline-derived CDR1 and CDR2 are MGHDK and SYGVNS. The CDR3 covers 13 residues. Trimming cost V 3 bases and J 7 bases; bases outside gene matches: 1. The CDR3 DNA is TGTGCCAGCAGTGACACAGGGGGCCAGCCCCAGCATTTT. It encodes CASSDTGGQPQHF.